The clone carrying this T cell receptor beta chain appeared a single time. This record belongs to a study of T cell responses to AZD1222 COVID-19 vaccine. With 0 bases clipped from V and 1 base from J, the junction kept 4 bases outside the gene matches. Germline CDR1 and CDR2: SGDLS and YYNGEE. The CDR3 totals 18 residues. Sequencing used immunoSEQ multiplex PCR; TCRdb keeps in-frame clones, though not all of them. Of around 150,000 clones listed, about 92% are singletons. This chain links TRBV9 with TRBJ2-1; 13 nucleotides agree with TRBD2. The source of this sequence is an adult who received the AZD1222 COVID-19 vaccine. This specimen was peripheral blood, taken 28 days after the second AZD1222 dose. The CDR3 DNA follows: TGTGCCAGCAGCGTAGCTACGACTAGCGGGAGGTCCTACAATGAGCAGTTCTTC. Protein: CASSVATTSGRSYNEQFF.